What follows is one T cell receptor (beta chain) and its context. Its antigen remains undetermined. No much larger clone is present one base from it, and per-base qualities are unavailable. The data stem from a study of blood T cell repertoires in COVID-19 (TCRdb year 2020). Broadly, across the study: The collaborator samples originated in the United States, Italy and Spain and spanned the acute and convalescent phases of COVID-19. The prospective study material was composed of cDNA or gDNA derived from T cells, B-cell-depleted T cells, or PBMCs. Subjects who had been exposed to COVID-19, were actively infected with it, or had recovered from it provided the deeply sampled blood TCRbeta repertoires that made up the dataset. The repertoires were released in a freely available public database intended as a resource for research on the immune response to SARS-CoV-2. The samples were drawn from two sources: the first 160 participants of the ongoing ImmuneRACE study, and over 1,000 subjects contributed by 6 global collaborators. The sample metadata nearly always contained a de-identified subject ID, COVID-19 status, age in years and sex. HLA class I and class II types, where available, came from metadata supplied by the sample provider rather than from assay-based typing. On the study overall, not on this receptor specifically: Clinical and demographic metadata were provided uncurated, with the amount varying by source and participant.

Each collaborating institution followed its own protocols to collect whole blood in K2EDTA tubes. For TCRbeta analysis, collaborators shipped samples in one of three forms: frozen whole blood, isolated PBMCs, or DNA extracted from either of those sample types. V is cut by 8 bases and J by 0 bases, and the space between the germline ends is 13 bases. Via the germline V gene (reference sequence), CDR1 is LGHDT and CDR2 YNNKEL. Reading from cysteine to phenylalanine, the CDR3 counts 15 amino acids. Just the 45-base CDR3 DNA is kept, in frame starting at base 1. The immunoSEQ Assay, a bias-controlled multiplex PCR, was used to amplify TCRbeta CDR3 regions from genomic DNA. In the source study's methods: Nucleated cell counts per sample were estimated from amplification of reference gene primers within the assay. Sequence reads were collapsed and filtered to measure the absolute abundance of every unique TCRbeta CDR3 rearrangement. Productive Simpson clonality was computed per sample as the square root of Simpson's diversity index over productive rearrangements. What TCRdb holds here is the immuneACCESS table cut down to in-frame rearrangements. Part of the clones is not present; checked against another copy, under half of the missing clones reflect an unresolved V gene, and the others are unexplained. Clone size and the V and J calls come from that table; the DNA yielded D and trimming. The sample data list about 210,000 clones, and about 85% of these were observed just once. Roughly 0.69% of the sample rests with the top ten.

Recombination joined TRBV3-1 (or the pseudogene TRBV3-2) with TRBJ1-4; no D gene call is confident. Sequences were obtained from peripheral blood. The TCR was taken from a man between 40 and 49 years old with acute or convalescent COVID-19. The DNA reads TGTGCCAGCGGCTCACCATTCACAACTAATGAAAAACTGTTTTTT. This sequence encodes CASGSPFTTNEKLFF.